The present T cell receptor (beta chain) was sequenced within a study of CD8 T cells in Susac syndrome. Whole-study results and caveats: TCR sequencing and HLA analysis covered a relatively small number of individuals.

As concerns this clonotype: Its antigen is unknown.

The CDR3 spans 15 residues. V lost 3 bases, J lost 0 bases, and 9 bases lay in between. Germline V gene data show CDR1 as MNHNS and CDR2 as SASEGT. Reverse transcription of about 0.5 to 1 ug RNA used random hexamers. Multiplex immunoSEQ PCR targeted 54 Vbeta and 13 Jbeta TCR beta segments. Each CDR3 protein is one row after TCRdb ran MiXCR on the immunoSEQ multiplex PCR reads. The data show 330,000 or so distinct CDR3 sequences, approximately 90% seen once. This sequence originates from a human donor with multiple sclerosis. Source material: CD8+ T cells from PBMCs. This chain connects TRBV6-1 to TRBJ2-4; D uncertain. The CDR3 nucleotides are TGTGCCAGCAGTGAGGGATTACTAGCCAAAAACATTCAGTACTTC. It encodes CASSEGLLAKNIQYF.